This is a list of T cell receptor beta chains from one sample in a study of regulatory and conventional T cells in breast cancer. TCRdb recomputed calls from the PCR reads with MiXCR, one row per CDR3 protein. In the table there are around 16,000 distinct CDR3 sequences, 32% of which are singletons. The sequencing input was conventional T cells from blood. These receptors were obtained from a female donor in good health. Both conserved end residues are part of each CDR3. A D gene is named only where the DNA matches it firmly. Expanded clones get a size class; other rows say once, few or many, or leave the size out.

J gene	V gene	clone size	D gene	CDR3 protein	CDR3 DNA
TRBJ2-2	TRBV28	-	TRBD2	CASSLASGFDTGELFF	TGTGCCAGCAGTTTAGCTAGCGGGTTCGACACCGGGGAGCTGTTTTTT
TRBJ2-5	TRBV11-1	few	-	CASSLRTAGGQETQYF	TGTGCCAGCAGCTTAAGGACTGCCGGGGGTCAAGAGACCCAGTACTTC
TRBJ2-3	TRBV5-4	-	TRBD2	CASSQLLSGGRTDTQYF	TGTGCCAGCAGTCAACTCCTGAGCGGGGGGCGCACAGATACGCAGTATTTT
TRBJ2-3	TRBV7-2	-	-	CAGSLRGGLTWTDTQYF	TGCGCCGGCAGCTTAAGGGGGGGTTTGACTTGGACAGATACGCAGTATTTT
TRBJ2-1	TRBV5-4	-	-	CASSLETETNEQFF	TGTGCCAGCAGCTTAGAGACAGAAACTAATGAGCAGTTCTTC
TRBJ1-3	TRBV12-3/TRBV12-4	medium-sized	TRBD1	CASSLEQGSGNTIYF	TGTGCCAGCAGTTTGGAACAGGGGTCTGGAAACACCATATATTTT
TRBJ1-6	TRBV18	-	-	CASSPPLANSPLHF	TGTGCCAGCTCACCACCCCTAGCGAATTCACCCCTCCACTTT
TRBJ1-6	TRBV7-9	-	-	CASSLEQYNSPLHF	TGTGCCAGCAGCTTAGAACAGTATAATTCACCCCTCCACTTT
TRBJ2-3	TRBV5-6	-	-	CASSLQGVGTDTQYF	TGTGCCAGCAGCTTACAGGGAGTTGGCACAGATACGCAGTATTTT
TRBJ1-5	TRBV12-3/TRBV12-4	few	-	CASSPRSHSNQPQHF	TGTGCCAGCAGTCCTCGTAGTCATAGCAATCAGCCCCAGCATTTT
TRBJ2-1	TRBV5-4	medium-sized	-	CASSLDNSGAHNEQFF	TGTGCCAGCAGCTTGGACAACTCCGGGGCCCACAATGAGCAGTTCTTC
TRBJ2-7	TRBV7-2	-	TRBD2	CASSLVSGGAAYEQYF	TGTGCCAGCAGCTTAGTTAGCGGGGGGGCCGCCTACGAGCAGTACTTC
TRBJ2-3	TRBV7-3	-	TRBD2	CASSLGLAGGVGTQYF	TGTGCCAGCAGCTTGGGACTAGCGGGAGGGGTGGGTACGCAGTATTTT
TRBJ1-4	TRBV19	-	-	CASSISGRGEKLFF	TGTGCCAGTAGTATAAGCGGTAGGGGTGAAAAACTGTTTTTT
TRBJ1-3	TRBV30	-	-	CAWNSGNTTYF	TGTGCCTGGAATAGCGGAAACACCACATATTTT
TRBJ1-1	TRBV6-2/TRBV6-3	few	-	CASSYGENTEAFF	TGTGCCAGCAGTTACGGAGAGAACACTGAAGCTTTCTTT
TRBJ1-6	TRBV6-5	-	TRBD1	CASSGQGRSYNSPLHF	TGTGCCAGCAGCGGACAGGGACGCTCCTATAATTCACCCCTCCACTTT
TRBJ2-3	TRBV28	-	-	CASTPGLFSDAQYF	TGTGCCAGCACCCCGGGACTTTTCTCCGATGCGCAGTATTTT
TRBJ1-2	TRBV12-3/TRBV12-4	-	-	CASSPEGVAGYTF	TGTGCCAGCAGCCCGGAGGGGGTGGCTGGCTACACCTTC
TRBJ1-1	TRBV4-1	few	-	CASSQGIRGNTEAFF	TGCGCCAGCAGCCAGGGTATCAGGGGGAACACTGAAGCTTTCTTT
TRBJ2-3	TRBV5-4	-	TRBD2	CASRPDGGVTDTQYF	TGTGCCAGCAGACCGGACGGGGGGGTGACAGATACGCAGTATTTT
TRBJ2-7	TRBV7-2	-	-	CASSFSRNSYEQYF	TGTGCCAGCAGTTTTAGTAGGAACTCCTACGAGCAGTACTTC
TRBJ2-5	TRBV5-1	-	-	CASSLDYKETQYF	TGCGCCAGCAGCTTGGACTACAAGGAGACCCAGTACTTC
TRBJ1-3	TRBV18	-	-	CASSPISGSGNTIYF	TGTGCCAGCTCACCAATTTCGGGGTCTGGAAACACCATATATTTT
TRBJ1-1	TRBV5-6	medium-sized	-	CASSPRQVPNTEAFF	TGTGCCAGCAGCCCTCGACAGGTGCCGAACACTGAAGCTTTCTTT
TRBJ2-3	TRBV7-2	many	-	CASSLGPGTDTQYF	TGTGCCAGCAGCTTGGGACCCGGCACAGATACGCAGTATTTT
TRBJ2-3	TRBV6-5	medium-sized	-	CASMGGTDTQYF	TGTGCCAGCATGGGGGGCACAGATACGCAGTATTTT
TRBJ2-5	TRBV3-1	-	-	CASSQTSMRVETQYF	TGTGCCAGCAGCCAAACGAGCATGAGGGTAGAGACCCAGTACTTC
TRBJ2-7	TRBV7-9	few	-	CASSRMAGQSYEQYF	TGTGCCAGCAGCCGGATGGCAGGCCAATCCTACGAGCAGTACTTC
TRBJ1-1	TRBV6-5	medium-sized	TRBD1	CASRIGTGGTEAFF	TGTGCCAGCAGAATTGGGACAGGAGGCACTGAAGCTTTCTTT
TRBJ1-1	TRBV7-9	few	TRBD1	CASSLGQGGAEAFF	TGTGCCAGCAGCTTAGGACAGGGTGGTGCTGAAGCTTTCTTT
TRBJ2-1	TRBV6-2/TRBV6-3	-	TRBD2	CASSPSGRAVNEQFF	TGTGCCAGCAGTCCTAGCGGGAGGGCCGTCAATGAGCAGTTCTTC
TRBJ1-2	TRBV20-1	-	-	CSARGYQGTAGYTF	TGCAGTGCTAGAGGCTATCAGGGGACGGCCGGCTACACCTTC
TRBJ2-7	TRBV29-1	medium-sized	TRBD1	CSVVGTGVSHEQYF	TGCAGCGTTGTAGGGACAGGGGTATCCCACGAGCAGTACTTC
TRBJ1-1	TRBV18	medium-sized	-	CASSPRGGPNTEAFF	TGTGCCAGCTCACCACGCGGGGGTCCGAACACTGAAGCTTTCTTT
TRBJ1-3	TRBV12-3/TRBV12-4	once	TRBD1	CASRGTGRSGNTIYF	TGTGCCAGCAGGGGGACAGGGCGATCTGGAAACACCATATATTTT
TRBJ2-7	TRBV7-2	-	TRBD2	CASSFYSAGGGYEQYF	TGTGCCAGCAGCTTCTATTCAGCGGGGGGGGGGTACGAGCAGTACTTC
TRBJ2-3	TRBV24-1	few	-	CATSDGRATDTQYF	TGTGCCACCAGTGATGGCAGGGCCACAGATACGCAGTATTTT
TRBJ2-3	TRBV7-2	few	TRBD2	CASSARLAGGTDTQYF	TGTGCCAGCAGCGCCCGACTAGCGGGGGGGACTGATACGCAGTATTTT
TRBJ1-5	TRBV19	large	-	CASTPGPRGQPQHF	TGTGCCAGTACCCCGGGCCCCAGGGGTCAGCCCCAGCATTTT
TRBJ1-4	TRBV7-9	large	-	CASSSGDATNEKLFF	TGTGCCAGCAGCTCGGGAGATGCAACTAATGAAAAACTGTTTTTT